The 17 T cell receptor beta chains listed next were all sequenced from one sample in a study of PD-1 blockade in classical Hodgkin lymphoma. TCRdb keeps only in-frame clones here, not all; method: immunoSEQ multiplex PCR. Among roughly 20,000 clones listed, around 83% were seen once. Regarding time point: newly diagnosed, previously untreated cHL patient sample. By magnetic negative selection, CD4+ T cells were purified from thawed PBMCs. Sequenced: CD4+ T cells from blood. The receptors were sampled from a human donor with classical Hodgkin lymphoma.

V and J are TRBV4-1 and TRBJ2-3; D unclear. CDR1 and CDR2 from the germline V gene are MGHRA and YSYEKL. The CDR3 spans 15 residues. V lost 0 bases and J 1 base, leaving 8 bases between the germline ends. The CDR3 sequence is CASSQEGLRTDTQYF. CDR3 sequence (DNA): TGCGCCAGCAGCCAAGAGGGCCTTCGCACAGATACGCAGTATTTT.

This chain joins TRBV27 and TRBJ2-7; a weak D match, TRBD2 (5 bases). CDR1 is MNHEY and CDR2 is SMNVEV in the germline V gene (reference sequence). There are 14 residues in the CDR3. V dropped 3 bases and J dropped 2 bases, with 11 bases sitting between them. This CDR3 is CASSFAGKTYEQYF. The CDR3 bases are TGTGCCAGCAGTTTCGCGGGCAAGACCTACGAGCAGTACTTC.

J is TRBJ2-5 and V is TRBV4-2; 12 bases agree with TRBD2. With V trimmed by 4 bases and J by 0 bases, 6 bases remained unmatched. CDR1 is LGHNA and CDR2 is YNFKEQ in the germline V gene. CDR3 length: 17 amino acids. This chain's CDR3 is CASSPTSGSRNQETQYF. Here the CDR3 DNA reads TGTGCCAGCAGCCCGACTAGCGGGAGCAGAAACCAAGAGACCCAGTACTTC.

The CDR3 sequence is CASSLTVNYEQYF. In DNA form, the CDR3 reads TGTGCCAGCTCATTGACAGTGAACTACGAGCAGTACTTC. This chain connects TRBV18 to TRBJ2-7; a possible D gene is TRBD1 (5 bases). V lost 5 bases, J lost 3 bases, and 11 bases lay in between. The length of the CDR3 is 13 residues. Germline loops: CDR1 KGHSH, CDR2 LQKENI.

This chain uses TRBV5-5 with TRBJ2-6; D perhaps matches TRBD1 (6 bases). V gave up 4 bases and J gave up 0 bases, with 14 bases separating them. The germline V gene has CDR1 SGHKS and CDR2 YYEKEE (reference sequence). This CDR3 spans 17 amino acids. CDR3 nucleotide sequence: TGTGCCAGCAGCCTCCGGGACACCATCTCTGGGGCCAACGTCCTGACTTTC. Its protein is CASSLRDTISGANVLTF.

The chain couples TRBV1 to TRBJ2-1; TRBD2 is taken as the D call from the table, unchecked against the DNA. TRBV1 is designated a pseudogene. The CDR3 has 19 residues. Here the CDR3 reads CTSSQPGLAPLSSYNEQFF. DNA of the CDR3: TGCACCAGCAGCCAACCGGGACTAGCGCCCCTTAGCTCCTACAATGAGCAGTTCTTC.

The chain recombines TRBV6-5 with TRBJ2-7, with 8 bases lining up with TRBD1. Germline lookup yields CDR1 MNHEY and CDR2 SVGAGI. V lost 6 bases to trimming and J lost 6 bases; unmatched junction nucleotides: 7. The CDR3 totals 13 residues. The CDR3, as DNA: TGTGCCAGCAGCCGAGGGACAGGAGGCGAGCAGTACTTC. Protein product: CASSRGTGGEQYF.

This clone turned up a few times. This chain connects TRBV6-1 to TRBJ1-5; 9 nucleotides match TRBD1. The CDR3 loop spans 14 amino acids. J gave up 7 bases and V 3 bases, and 4 bases lay outside the gene matches. CDR1 and CDR2 (germline): MNHNS, SASEGT. The CDR3 nucleotides read TGTGCCAGCAGTGACGGGACAGGGAGCCAGCCCCAGCATTTT. Translation: CASSDGTGSQPQHF.

The rearrangement uses TRBV6-1 and TRBJ2-3; D gene uncertain. This CDR3 comprises 13 residues. Trimming stripped 5 bases from V and 6 bases from J, with 12 bases between. The germline gives CDR1 MNHNS, CDR2 SASEGT. The CDR3 spells CASSSNTADTQYF. The CDR3, as DNA: TGTGCCAGCAGTAGCAACACCGCGGATACGCAGTATTTT.

The genes are TRBV2 and TRBJ2-5; the D is unclear. The germline V gene encodes CDR1 SNHLY and CDR2 FYNNEI. Trimming removed 7 bases from V and 4 bases from J, with 7 bases in between. This CDR3 is built from 11 residues. The CDR3 here is CASTRRETQYF. CDR3 in DNA: TGTGCCAGCACGCGGAGAGAGACCCAGTACTTC.

This clone appeared a single time. V gene TRBV28 combines with J gene TRBJ1-3; D unclear. This CDR3 is 14 amino acids long. CDR1 MDHEN and CDR2 SYDVKM come from the germline V gene. V dropped 6 bases and J dropped 3 bases, with 12 bases sitting between them. The CDR3 nucleotides read TGTGCCAGCAGGCGGACGGTTAATGGAAACACCATATATTTT. Protein sequence: CASRRTVNGNTIYF.

The gene calls are TRBV7-8 and TRBJ2-1; 9 nucleotides agree with TRBD2. This CDR3 contains 14 residues. Germline loops: CDR1 SGHVS, CDR2 FQNEAQ. The CDR3 loop is CALPGTSPFNEQFF. The CDR3 nucleotides read TGTGCACTCCCCGGGACTAGCCCTTTCAATGAGCAGTTCTTC. The variable domain in full, completed from reference TRBV7-8 and TRBJ2-1, reads GAGVSQSPRYKVAKRGQDVALRCDPISGHVSLFWYQQALGQGPEFLTYFQNEAQLDKSGLPSDRFFAERPEGSVSTLKIQRTQQEDSAVYLCALPGTSPFNEQFFGPGTRLTVL.

This rearrangement joins TRBV10-3 to TRBJ2-5; no definite D call. The germline V gene encodes CDR1 ENHRY and CDR2 SYGVKD. The V gene lost 0 bases and the J gene lost 5 bases, with 4 bases spanning the gap. The CDR3 covers 12 residues. CDR3 protein: CAISESYETQYF. In DNA, the CDR3 is TGTGCCATCAGTGAGTCGTACGAGACCCAGTACTTC.

This clone was found once. The rearrangement joins TRBV4-2 to TRBJ2-1, with a weak D call TRBD2 (7 bases). Trimming took off 1 base at V and 5 bases at J, with 12 bases between the two ends. This CDR3 contains 15 residues. Germline loops: CDR1 LGHNA, CDR2 YNFKEQ. The CDR3: CASSQAGGPHNEQFF. For the CDR3, the DNA is TGTGCCAGCAGCCAAGCCGGGGGGCCCCACAATGAGCAGTTCTTC.

V and J are TRBV10-2 and TRBJ2-3; D unclear. This CDR3 contains 12 residues. Germline lookup yields CDR1 WSHSY and CDR2 SAAADI. V shed 8 bases and J shed 0 bases, with 6 bases lying between them. CDR3: CASGSSTDTQYF. CDR3 coding DNA: TGCGCCAGCGGATCTAGCACAGATACGCAGTATTTT.

This rearrangement joins TRBV21-1 to TRBJ1-4. TRBV21-1 is shown as a pseudogene. CDR3 size: 17 residues. Here the CDR3 reads CASSKARARSGSEKLFF. The CDR3 nucleotides read TGTGCCAGCAGCAAAGCAAGGGCCCGTAGTGGCAGTGAAAAACTGTTTTTT.

The genes are TRBV15 and TRBJ2-3; TRBD1 matches at 7 bases. This CDR3 has 16 amino acids. Trimming removed 5 bases from V and 1 base from J; junction bases left unmatched: 9. CDR1 is LNHNV, CDR2 YYDKDF, per germline (reference sequence). The CDR3 DNA is TGTGCCACCAGCCACTCTTCGGGACAGCGCACAGATACGCAGTATTTT. Its protein product is CATSHSSGQRTDTQYF.